This T cell receptor beta chain was sequenced during a study of T cell responses to AZD1222 COVID-19 vaccine. Whole-study context: Second-dose intervals near 4 or 12 weeks were combined.

The CDR3 length is 14 residues. V dropped 5 bases and J dropped 8; count of bases not matched to a gene: 12. Germline V lookup: CDR1 SGHNT, CDR2 YYREEE (reference sequence). Broader study findings: Along spike, vaccine-associated CD4 TCRs were found throughout, with dominance at 160-218 and 743-854. The study sampled repertoires only after the peak T cell response.

Profiling relied on immunoSEQ multiplex PCR, and the TCRdb table lists in-frame clones only, not all of them. The sample yields 95,000 to 150,000 clones, approximately 88% seen once. As for this clone: Its antigen is unidentified.

The sequenced sample was peripheral blood, obtained on day 0 of AZD1222 vaccination. The source of this sequence is an adult in good health. This chain uses TRBV5-4 with TRBJ1-2, with 7 bases aligning to TRBD1. CDR3: CASRQTGERSGYTF. The CDR3 DNA reads as TGTGCCAGCAGGCAAACAGGGGAGCGGTCCGGCTACACCTTC.